This record concerns one T cell receptor beta chain sequence. The data are from a study of shared clonotypes between healthy human individuals. Clones were read by immunoSEQ multiplex PCR, and TCRdb kept only the in-frame ones, dropping some. The sample has approximately 1.9 million clones; 90% to 95% are singletons. Between the trimmed V and J ends, which lost 5 bases and 7 bases, there was a span of 14 bases. Germline CDR1 SGHNT, CDR2 YENEEA. The CDR3 sequence is 13 residues long. Cells designated naive CD8 were CD45RO-negative and were positively selected for CCR7, with terminally differentiated effector memory CD45RA+ cells excluded.

The chain carries TRBV11-3 and TRBJ2-5; a weak D match, TRBD2 (5 bases). This receptor was taken from a man aged 18-30 years in good health. Some clones in this sample may be carry-over from other donors' samples. The sample comprised naive CD8+ T cells from PBMCs. The CDR3 protein is CASSLTGMGTQYF. CDR3 coding DNA: TGTGCCAGCAGCCTCACCGGGATGGGGACCCAGTACTTC. Looking up the rest from reference TRBV11-3 and TRBJ2-5 gives the full variable domain: EAGVVQSPRYKIIEKKQPVAFWCNPISGHNTLYWYLQNLGQGPELLIRYENEEAVDDSQLPKDRFSAERLKGVDSTLKIQPAELGDSAVYLCASSLTGMGTQYFGPGTRLLVL.